This T cell receptor beta chain emerged from a study of tumor-infiltrating lymphocytes in localized non-small cell lung cancer. The overall study: The cohort mixed smokers and never-smokers, several histologies, and some post-neoadjuvant-chemotherapy samples. Each patient gave resected tumor and non-adjacent uninvolved lung tissue. General study results and limits: Higher tumor T cell infiltration than in uninvolved lung was supported by TCRbeta sequencing. IM1 and IM2 tumors showed no difference in T-cell fraction.

Note on this clone: The antigen is not known.

The data were produced by immunoSEQ multiplex PCR, yet TCRdb's version contains in-frame clones alone and is incomplete. The data show about 12,000 clones, with around 80% seen just once and about 12% held by the top ten. Trimming took 0 bases from V and 1 from J, leaving 9 bases between them. CDR3 length equals 15 residues. Sequenced material: lung tumor tissue. The chain is built from TRBV23-1 and TRBJ1-2; D ambiguous. TRBV23-1 is placed among ORFs of uncertain function. This TCR derives from a human donor with non-small cell lung cancer. Here the CDR3 reads CASSQSGFLNYGYTF. The CDR3 DNA reads TGCGCCAGCAGTCAATCAGGATTTCTTAACTATGGCTACACCTTC.